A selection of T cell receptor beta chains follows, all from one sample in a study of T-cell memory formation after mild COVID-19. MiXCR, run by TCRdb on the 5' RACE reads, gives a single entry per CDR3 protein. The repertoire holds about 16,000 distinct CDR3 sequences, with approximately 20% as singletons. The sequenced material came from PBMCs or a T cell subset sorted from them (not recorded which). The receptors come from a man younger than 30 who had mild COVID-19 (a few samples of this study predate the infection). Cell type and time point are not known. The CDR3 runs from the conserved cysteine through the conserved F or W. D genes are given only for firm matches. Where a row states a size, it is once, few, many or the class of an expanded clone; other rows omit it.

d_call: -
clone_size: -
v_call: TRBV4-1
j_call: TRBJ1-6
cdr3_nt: TGCGCCAGCAGCTCTTACGGGGGGCAGCATAATTCACCCCTCCACTTT
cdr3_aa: CASSSYGGQHNSPLHF

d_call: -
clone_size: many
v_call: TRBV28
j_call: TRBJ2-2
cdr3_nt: TGTGCCAGCAGCTGGGGATCGAACACCGGGGAGCTGTTTTTT
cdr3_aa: CASSWGSNTGELFF

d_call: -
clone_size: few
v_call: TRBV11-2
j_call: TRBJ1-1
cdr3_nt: TGTGCCAGCAGCTTAGTGGGGACGTCTGTTGAAGCTTTCTTT
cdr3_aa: CASSLVGTSVEAFF

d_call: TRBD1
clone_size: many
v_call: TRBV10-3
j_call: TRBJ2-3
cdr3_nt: TGTGCCATCAACCCTCGGACAGGGGGCCCCACAGATACGCAGTATTTT
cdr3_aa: CAINPRTGGPTDTQYF

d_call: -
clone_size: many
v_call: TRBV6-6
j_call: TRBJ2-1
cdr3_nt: TGTGCCAGCAGTTCCTGGACTCCTGAGCAGTTCTTC
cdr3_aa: CASSSWTPEQFF

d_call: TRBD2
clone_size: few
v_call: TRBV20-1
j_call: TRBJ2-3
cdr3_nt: TGCAGTGCCTGGACTAGCGGGCGCACAGATACGCAGTATTTT
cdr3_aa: CSAWTSGRTDTQYF

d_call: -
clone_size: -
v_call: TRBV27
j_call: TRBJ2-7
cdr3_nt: TGTGCCAGCAGTTGGGGAACCTTTGGGGAGCAGTACTTC
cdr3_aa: CASSWGTFGEQYF

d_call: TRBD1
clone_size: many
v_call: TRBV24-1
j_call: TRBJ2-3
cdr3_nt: TGTGCCACCAGTGATTTCAGGACAGGGGGAACAGATACGCAGTATTTT
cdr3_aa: CATSDFRTGGTDTQYF

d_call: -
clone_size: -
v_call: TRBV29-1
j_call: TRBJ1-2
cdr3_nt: TGCAGCGTTGAAGGCCTGGCGGGGTTCGGCTACACCTTC
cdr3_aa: CSVEGLAGFGYTF

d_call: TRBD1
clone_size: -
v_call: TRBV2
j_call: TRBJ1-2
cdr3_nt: TGTGCCAGAGACCGGGACAGGTGGTTTTATGGCTACACCTTC
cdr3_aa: CARDRDRWFYGYTF

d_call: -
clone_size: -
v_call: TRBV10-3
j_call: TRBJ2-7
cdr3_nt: TGTGCCATCAGTGAGTCGGAAGGTCTCCTGGAGTTTGAGCAGTACTTC
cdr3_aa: CAISESEGLLEFEQYF

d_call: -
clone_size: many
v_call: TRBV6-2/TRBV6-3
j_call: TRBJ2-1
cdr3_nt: TGTGCCAGCAGTTCACCCCAAACAGGCTTCTTC
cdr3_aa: CASSSPQTGFF

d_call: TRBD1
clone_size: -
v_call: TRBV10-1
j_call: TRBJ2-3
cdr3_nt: TGCGCCAGCAGTCCTAACAGGGGGTCAGATACGCAGTATTTT
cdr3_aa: CASSPNRGSDTQYF

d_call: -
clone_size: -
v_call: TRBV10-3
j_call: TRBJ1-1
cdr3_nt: TGTGCCACGACAGACAGCTTGAACACTGAAGCTTTCTTT
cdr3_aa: CATTDSLNTEAFF

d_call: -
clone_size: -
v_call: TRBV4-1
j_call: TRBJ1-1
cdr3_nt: TGCGCCAGCGCAAAGGGGGGTGAAGCTTTCTTT
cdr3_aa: CASAKGGEAFF

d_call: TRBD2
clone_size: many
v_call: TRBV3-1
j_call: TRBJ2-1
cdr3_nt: TGTGCCAGCAGTACCGTCGGGGAGGGCAATGAGCAGTTCTTC
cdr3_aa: CASSTVGEGNEQFF

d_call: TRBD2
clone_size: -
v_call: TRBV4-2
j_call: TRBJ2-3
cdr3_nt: TGTGCCAGCAGCCCTCGCCAAGCGGGGGGCACAGATACGCAGTATTTT
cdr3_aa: CASSPRQAGGTDTQYF

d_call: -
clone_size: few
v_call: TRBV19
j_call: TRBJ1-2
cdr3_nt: TGTGCCAGTAGGCCTACGGGGGGATATGGCTACACCTTC
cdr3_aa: CASRPTGGYGYTF

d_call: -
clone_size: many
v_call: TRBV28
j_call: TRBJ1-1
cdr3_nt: TGTGCCAGCACCACATTGAACACTGAAGCTTTCTTT
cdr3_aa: CASTTLNTEAFF

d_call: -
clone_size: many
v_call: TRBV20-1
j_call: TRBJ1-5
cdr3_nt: TGCAGTGGGGACCGACCGGGGGAGGCCCAGCATTTT
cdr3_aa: CSGDRPGEAQHF

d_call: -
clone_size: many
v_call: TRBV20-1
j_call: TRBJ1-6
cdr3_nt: TGCAGTGCTAGAATAGGTAGCGAGGGTTCACCCCTCCACTTT
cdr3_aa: CSARIGSEGSPLHF

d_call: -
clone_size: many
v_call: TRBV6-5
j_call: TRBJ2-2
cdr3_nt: TGTGCCGGTAAAGCGGGGAACACCGGGGAGCTGTTTTTT
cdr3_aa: CAGKAGNTGELFF

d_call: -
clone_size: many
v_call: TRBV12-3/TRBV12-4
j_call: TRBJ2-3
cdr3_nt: TGTGCCAGCAGTCCGGGGTGGAATACGCAGTATTTT
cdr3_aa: CASSPGWNTQYF

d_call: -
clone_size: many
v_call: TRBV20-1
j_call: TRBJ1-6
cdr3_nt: TGCAGTGCTAGAGGGGACTTGAGGCGATCACCCCTCCACTTT
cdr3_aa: CSARGDLRRSPLHF

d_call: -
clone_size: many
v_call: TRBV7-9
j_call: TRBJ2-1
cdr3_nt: TGTGCCAGCAGCTTAGACAGGGTCCTCAATGAGCAGTTCTTC
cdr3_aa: CASSLDRVLNEQFF

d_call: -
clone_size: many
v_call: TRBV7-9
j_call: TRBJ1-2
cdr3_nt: TGTGCCAGCAGCCCGACCGGCCCCCGGGGCTACACCTTC
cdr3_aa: CASSPTGPRGYTF

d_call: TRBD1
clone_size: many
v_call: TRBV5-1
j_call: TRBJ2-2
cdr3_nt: TGCGCCAGCAGCTTGGGACAGGGGGTCGCGAACACCGGGGAGCTGTTTTTT
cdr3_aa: CASSLGQGVANTGELFF

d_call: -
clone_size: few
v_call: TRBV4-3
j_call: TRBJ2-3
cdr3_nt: TGCGCCAGCAGCCGGAGACAGGTTACAGATACGCAGTATTTT
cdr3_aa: CASSRRQVTDTQYF

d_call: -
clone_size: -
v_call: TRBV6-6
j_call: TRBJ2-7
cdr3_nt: TGTGCCAGCACCCAGGGGTCCTCCTACGAGCAGTACTTC
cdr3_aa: CASTQGSSYEQYF

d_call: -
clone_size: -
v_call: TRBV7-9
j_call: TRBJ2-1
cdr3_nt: TGTGCCAGCAGCGACCCCAGGGTTTCCTACAATGAGCAGTTCTTC
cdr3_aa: CASSDPRVSYNEQFF

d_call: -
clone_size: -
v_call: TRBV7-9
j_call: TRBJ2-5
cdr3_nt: TGTGCCAGCAGCTTAGCAGGGGAGACCCAGTACTTC
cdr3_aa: CASSLAGETQYF

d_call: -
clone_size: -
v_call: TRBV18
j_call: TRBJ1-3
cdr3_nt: TGTGCCAGCTCACATCCCGGCGGCTCTGGAAACACCATATATTTT
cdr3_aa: CASSHPGGSGNTIYF

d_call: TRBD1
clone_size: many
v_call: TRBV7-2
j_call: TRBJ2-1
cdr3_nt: TGTGCCAGCAGCTACAGGGGTCTTAGGGCCTACAATGAGCAGTTCTTC
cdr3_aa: CASSYRGLRAYNEQFF

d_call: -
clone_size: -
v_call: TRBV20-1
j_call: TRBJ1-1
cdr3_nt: TGCAGTGCTAGTCCTGAGAACACTGAAGCTTTCTTT
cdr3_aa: CSASPENTEAFF

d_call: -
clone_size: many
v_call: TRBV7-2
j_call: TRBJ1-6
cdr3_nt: TGTGCCAGCAGTCGGGGGCAAAGGTCCTATAATTCACCCCTCCACTTT
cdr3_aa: CASSRGQRSYNSPLHF

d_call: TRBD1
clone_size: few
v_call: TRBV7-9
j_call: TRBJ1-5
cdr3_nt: TGTGCCAGCAGCTTAGTCCTACAGGGGGAGACCTATAGCAATCAGCCCCAGCATTTT
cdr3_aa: CASSLVLQGETYSNQPQHF

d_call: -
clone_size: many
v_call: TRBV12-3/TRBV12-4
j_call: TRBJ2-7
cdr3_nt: TGTGCCAGCAGTTTCTGGCCGCTGATCCCCTACGAGCAGTACTTC
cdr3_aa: CASSFWPLIPYEQYF

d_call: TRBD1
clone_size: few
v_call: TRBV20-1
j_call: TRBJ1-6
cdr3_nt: TGCAGTGCTCAGGGGGTCGGGGAGGCGAATTCACCCCTCCACTTT
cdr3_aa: CSAQGVGEANSPLHF

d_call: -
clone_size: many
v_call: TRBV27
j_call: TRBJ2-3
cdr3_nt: TGTGCCAGCAGTTTTGAGGGGGTCCCCGGGGCGGATACGCAGTATTTT
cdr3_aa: CASSFEGVPGADTQYF

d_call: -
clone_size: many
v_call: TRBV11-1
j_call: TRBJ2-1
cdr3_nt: TGTGCCAGCAGCCATGACACATACAATGAGCAGTTCTTC
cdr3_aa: CASSHDTYNEQFF

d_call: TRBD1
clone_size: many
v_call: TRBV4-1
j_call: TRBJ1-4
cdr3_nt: TGCGCCAGCAGCCACCCCGACCTCAGGGGGCTCCCAACTAATGAAAAACTGTTTTTT
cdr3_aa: CASSHPDLRGLPTNEKLFF

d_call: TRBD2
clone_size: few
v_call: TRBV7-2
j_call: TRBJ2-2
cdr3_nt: TGTGCCAGCAGCCGACGGGAGGAGTGGACCGGGGAGCTGTTTTTT
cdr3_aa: CASSRREEWTGELFF

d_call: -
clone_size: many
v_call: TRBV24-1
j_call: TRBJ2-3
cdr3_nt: TGTGCCACTGAACCAACCCAAGGGGTGGGCCGGCGAGATACGCAGTATTTT
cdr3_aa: CATEPTQGVGRRDTQYF

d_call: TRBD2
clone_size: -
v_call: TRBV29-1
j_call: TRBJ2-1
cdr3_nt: TGCAGCGTTGAATCTAGCGGGTCCTACAATGAGCAGTTCTTC
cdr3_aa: CSVESSGSYNEQFF

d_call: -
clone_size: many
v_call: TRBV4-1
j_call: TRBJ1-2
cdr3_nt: TGCGCCAGCAGCCCCAGTACAGGGAGGGAGAGCTATCGCTACACCTTC
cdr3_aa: CASSPSTGRESYRYTF

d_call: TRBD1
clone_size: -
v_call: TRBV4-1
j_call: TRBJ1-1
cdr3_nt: TGCGCCAGCAGCCAGTTCCGGGACAGGGGGGCCGAAGCTTTCTTT
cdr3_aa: CASSQFRDRGAEAFF

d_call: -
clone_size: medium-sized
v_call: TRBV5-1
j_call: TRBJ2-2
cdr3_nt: TGCGCCAGCAGCTTAGGGACTAACACCGGGGAGCTGTTTTTT
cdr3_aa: CASSLGTNTGELFF

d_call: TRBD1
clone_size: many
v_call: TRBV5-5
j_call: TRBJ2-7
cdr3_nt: TGTGCCAGCAGCTCGGAAGACAGGGCCCACGAGCAGTACTTC
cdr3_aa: CASSSEDRAHEQYF

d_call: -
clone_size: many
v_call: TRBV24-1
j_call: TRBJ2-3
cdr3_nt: TGTGCCACCAGTGATTACAGGCGATCTGGCACAGATACGCAGTATTTT
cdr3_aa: CATSDYRRSGTDTQYF